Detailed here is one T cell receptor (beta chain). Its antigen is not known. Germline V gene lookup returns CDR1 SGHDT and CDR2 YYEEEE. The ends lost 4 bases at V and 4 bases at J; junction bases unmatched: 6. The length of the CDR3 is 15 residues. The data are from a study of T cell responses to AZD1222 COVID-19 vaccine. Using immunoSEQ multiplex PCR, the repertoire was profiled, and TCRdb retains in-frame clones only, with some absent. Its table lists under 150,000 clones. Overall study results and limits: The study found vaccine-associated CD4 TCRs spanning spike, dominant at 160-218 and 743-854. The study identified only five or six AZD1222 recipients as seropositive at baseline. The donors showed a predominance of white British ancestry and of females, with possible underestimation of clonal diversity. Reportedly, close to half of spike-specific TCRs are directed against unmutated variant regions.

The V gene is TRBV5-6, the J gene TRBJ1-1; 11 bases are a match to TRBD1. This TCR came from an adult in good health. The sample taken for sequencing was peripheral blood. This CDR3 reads CASSGQGAEGTEAFF. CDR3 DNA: TGTGCCAGCAGCGGACAGGGGGCAGAGGGCACTGAAGCTTTCTTT.